This TCR beta chain was sequenced during a study of cytomegalovirus exposure and HLA in healthy donors. Clones were sequenced by immunoSEQ multiplex PCR, and TCRdb holds only the in-frame ones, with some missing. Of 90,000 to 150,000 clones in the sample, more than 75% were seen once. Looked up from germline, CDR1 is SGHTA and CDR2 is FQGNSA. V lost 6 bases, J lost 2 bases, and 9 bases stayed unmatched. The CDR3 is 16 amino acids. This TCR was sampled from a woman aged 30 to 39 in good health and CMV-seronegative. Sequencing input: PBMCs. The chain joins TRBV7-2 to TRBJ2-3, with 9 bases matching TRBD2. The CDR3, as DNA: TGTGCCAGCAGGGGGTCTAGCGGGGTGAACACAGATACGCAGTATTTT. Translated, it gives CASRGSSGVNTDTQYF.